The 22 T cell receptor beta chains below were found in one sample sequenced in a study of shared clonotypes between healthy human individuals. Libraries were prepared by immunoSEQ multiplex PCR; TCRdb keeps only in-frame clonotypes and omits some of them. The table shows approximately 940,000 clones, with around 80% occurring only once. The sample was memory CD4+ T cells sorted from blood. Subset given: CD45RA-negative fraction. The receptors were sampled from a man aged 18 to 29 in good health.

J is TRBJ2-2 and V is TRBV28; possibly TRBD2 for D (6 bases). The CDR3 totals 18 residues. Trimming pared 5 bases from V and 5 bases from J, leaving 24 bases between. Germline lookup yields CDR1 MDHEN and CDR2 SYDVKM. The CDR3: CASSKPRVGGSTTGELFF. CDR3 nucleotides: TGTGCCAGCAGTAAACCTAGAGTGGGGGGATCGACGACCGGGGAGCTGTTTTTT.

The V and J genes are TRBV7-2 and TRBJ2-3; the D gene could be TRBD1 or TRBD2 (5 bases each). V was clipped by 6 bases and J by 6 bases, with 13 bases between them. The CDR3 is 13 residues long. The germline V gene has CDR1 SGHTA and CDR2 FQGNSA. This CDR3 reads CASRQAGMDTQYF. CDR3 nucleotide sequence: TGTGCCAGCAGACAGGCCGGGATGGATACGCAGTATTTT.

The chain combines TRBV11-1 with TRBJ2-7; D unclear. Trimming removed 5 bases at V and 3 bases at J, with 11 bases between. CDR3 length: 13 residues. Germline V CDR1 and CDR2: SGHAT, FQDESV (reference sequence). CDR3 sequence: CASSPEVGYEQYF. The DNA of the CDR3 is TGTGCCAGCAGCCCCGAGGTGGGCTACGAGCAGTACTTC.

CDR3 in amino acids: CASSLKGQGAANEQFF. CDR3 bases: TGTGCCAGCAGCTTGAAGGGACAGGGGGCTGCTAATGAGCAGTTCTTC. This chain joins TRBV5-6 and TRBJ2-1; 12 bases agree with TRBD1. CDR3 length: 16 amino acids. V shed 1 base, J shed 7 bases, and the junction held 6 bases outside the gene matches. Germline CDR1 SGHDT, CDR2 YYEEEE. Combining the CDR3 with reference TRBV5-6 and TRBJ2-1 gives the whole variable domain DAGVTQSPTHLIKTRGQQVTLRCSPKSGHDTVSWYQQALGQGPQFIFQYYEEEERQRGNFPDRFSGHQFPNYSSELNVNALLLGDSALYLCASSLKGQGAANEQFFGPGTRLTVL.

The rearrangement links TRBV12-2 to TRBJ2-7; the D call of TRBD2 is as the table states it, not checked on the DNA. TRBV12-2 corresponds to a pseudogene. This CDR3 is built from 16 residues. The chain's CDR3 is CASRLVFWSSSYEQYF. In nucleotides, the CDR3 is TGTGCAAGTCGCTTAGTATTCTGGTCTAGCTCCTACGAGCAGTACTTC.

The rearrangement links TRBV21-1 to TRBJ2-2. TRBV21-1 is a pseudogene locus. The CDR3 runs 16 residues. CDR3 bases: TGTGCCAGCAGCAAAGCTGGGGTATCGAACACCGGGGAGCTGTTTTTT. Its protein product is CASSKAGVSNTGELFF.

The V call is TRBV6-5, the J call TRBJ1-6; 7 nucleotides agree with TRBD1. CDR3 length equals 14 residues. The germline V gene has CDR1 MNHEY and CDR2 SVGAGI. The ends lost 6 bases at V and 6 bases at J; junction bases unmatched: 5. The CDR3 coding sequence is TGTGCCAGCAGCAACCAGGGGGTTAATTCACCCCTCCACTTT. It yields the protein CASSNQGVNSPLHF.

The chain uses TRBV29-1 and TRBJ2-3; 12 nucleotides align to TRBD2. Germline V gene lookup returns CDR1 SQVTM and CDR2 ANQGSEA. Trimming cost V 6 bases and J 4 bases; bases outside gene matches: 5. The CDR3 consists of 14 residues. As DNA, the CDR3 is TGCAGCGTCGCGGGACTAGCGGGTCCAGATACGCAGTATTTT. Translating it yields CSVAGLAGPDTQYF.

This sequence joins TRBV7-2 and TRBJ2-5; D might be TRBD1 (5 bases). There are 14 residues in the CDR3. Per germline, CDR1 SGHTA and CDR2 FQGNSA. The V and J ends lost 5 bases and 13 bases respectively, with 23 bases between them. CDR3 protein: CASSPARVDKLRYF. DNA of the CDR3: TGTGCCAGCAGCCCAGCTAGGGTGGACAAGTTGAGGTACTTC.

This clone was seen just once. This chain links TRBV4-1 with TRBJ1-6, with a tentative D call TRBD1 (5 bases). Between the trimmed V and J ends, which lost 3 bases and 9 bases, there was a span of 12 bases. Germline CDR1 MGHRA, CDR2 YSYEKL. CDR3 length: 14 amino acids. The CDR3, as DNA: TGCGCCAGCAGCCAGGCCCAGGGCCGTTCACCCCTCCACTTT. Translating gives CASSQAQGRSPLHF.

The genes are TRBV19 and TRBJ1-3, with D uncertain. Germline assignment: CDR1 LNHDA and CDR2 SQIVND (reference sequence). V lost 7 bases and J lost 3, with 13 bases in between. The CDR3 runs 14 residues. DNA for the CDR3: TGTGCCAGTAATACGGGGAATCGTGGAAACACCATATATTTT. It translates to CASNTGNRGNTIYF.

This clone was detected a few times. The CDR3 DNA reads TGCGCCAGCAGCCCCCAAGCGGCCAGGGACACTGAAGCTTTCTTT. This codes for CASSPQAARDTEAFF. The rearrangement uses TRBV4-3 and TRBJ1-1; possibly TRBD1 for D (5 bases). Germline CDR1 LGHNA, CDR2 YSLEER. The CDR3 has 15 residues. V was shortened by 4 bases and J by 3 bases, with 15 bases between the two germline ends.

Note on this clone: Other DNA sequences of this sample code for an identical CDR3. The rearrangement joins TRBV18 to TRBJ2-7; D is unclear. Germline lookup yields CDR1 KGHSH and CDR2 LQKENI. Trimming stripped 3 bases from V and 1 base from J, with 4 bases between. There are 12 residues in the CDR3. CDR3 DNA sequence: TGTGCCAGCTCACCCGGGTCCTACGAGCAGTACTTC. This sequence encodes CASSPGSYEQYF.

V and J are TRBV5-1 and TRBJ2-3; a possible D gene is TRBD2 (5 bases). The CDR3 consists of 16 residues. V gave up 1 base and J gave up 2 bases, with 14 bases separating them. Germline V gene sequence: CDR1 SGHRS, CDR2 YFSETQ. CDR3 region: CASSLWGSEYTDTQYF. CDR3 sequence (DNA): TGCGCCAGCAGCTTGTGGGGTAGCGAATACACAGATACGCAGTATTTT.

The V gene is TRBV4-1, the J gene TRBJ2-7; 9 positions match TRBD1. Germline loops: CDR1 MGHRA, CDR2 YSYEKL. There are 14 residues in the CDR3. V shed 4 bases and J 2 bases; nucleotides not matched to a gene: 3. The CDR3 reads CASSPGQGAYEQYF. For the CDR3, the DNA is TGCGCCAGCAGCCCGGGACAGGGAGCCTACGAGCAGTACTTC.

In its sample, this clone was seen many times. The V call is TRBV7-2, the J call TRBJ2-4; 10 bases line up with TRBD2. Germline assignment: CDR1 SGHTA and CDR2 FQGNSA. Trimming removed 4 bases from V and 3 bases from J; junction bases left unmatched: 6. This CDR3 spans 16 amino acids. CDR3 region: CASSWVSGGVKNIQYF. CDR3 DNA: TGTGCCAGCAGCTGGGTCAGCGGGGGGGTCAAAAACATTCAGTACTTC.

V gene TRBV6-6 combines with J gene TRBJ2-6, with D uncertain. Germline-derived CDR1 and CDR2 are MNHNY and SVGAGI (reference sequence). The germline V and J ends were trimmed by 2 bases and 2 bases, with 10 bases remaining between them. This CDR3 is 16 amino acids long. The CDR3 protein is CASSYPKPAGANVLTF. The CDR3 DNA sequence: TGTGCCAGCAGTTACCCCAAACCCGCTGGGGCCAACGTCCTGACTTTC.

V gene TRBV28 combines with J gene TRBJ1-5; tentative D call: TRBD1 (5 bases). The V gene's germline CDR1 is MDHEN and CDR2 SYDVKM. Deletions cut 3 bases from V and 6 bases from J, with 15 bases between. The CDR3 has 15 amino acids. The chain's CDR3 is CASSFRGLGFQPQHF. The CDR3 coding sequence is TGTGCCAGCAGTTTTCGGGGACTTGGTTTTCAGCCCCAGCATTTT.

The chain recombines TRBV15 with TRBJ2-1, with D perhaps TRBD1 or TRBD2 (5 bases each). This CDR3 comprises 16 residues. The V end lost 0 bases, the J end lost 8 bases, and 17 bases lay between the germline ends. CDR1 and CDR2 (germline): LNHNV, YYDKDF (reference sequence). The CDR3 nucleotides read TGTGCCACCAGCAGAGATTCGGGGCCTTTTAGGCATGAGCAGTTCTTC. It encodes CATSRDSGPFRHEQFF.

Written as DNA, the CDR3 is TGCGCCAGCAGCGAGAAGGACAGGGGCTCCTACGAGCAGTACTTC. This gives the protein CASSEKDRGSYEQYF. The chain links TRBV5-1 to TRBJ2-7; TRBD1 matches at 9 bases. With 4 bases clipped from V and 0 bases from J, the junction kept 5 bases outside the gene matches. This CDR3 has 15 residues. Germline assignment: CDR1 SGHRS and CDR2 YFSETQ.

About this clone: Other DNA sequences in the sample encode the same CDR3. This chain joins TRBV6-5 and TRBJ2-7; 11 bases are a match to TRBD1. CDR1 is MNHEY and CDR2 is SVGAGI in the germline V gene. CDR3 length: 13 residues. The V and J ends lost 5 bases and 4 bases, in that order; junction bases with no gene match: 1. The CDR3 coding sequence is TGTGCCAGCAGTCGGGACAGGGGGTACGAGCAGTACTTC. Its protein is CASSRDRGYEQYF.

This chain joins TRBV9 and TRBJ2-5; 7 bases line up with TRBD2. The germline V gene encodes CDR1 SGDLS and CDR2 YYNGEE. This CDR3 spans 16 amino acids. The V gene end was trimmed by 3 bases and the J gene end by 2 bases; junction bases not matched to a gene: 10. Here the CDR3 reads CASSGPILAAQETQYF. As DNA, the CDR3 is TGTGCCAGCAGCGGACCAATTCTAGCGGCACAAGAGACCCAGTACTTC.